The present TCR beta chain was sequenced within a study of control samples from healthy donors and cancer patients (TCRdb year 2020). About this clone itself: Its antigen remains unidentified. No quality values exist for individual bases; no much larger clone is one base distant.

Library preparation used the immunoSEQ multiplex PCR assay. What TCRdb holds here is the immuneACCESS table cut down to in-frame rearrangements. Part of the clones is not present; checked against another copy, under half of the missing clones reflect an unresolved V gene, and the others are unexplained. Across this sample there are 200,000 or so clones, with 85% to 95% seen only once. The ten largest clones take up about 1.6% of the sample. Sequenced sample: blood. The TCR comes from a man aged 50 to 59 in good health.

The CDR3 sequence is CASKVYRGHTYEQYV. The DNA reads TGTGCCAGCAAAGTTTACAGGGGCCACACCTACGAGCAGTACGTC. The chain joins TRBV6-5 to TRBJ2-7, and 7 junction bases match TRBD1. From the cysteine up to the valine, the CDR3 has a length of 15 residues. CDR3 DNA is the only sequence kept; it has 45 bases, read in frame from the first base. CDR1 and CDR2, per the germline V gene, are MNHEY and SVGAGI. The germline V end is reduced by 7 bases and the J end by 2 bases; junction bases left unmatched: 11.